The rows below give T cell receptor beta chains drawn from one sample of a study of blood T cells in healthy people across ages. TCRdb re-called the 5' RACE reads with MiXCR, one entry per CDR3 protein. The sample records roughly 900,000 distinct CDR3 sequences, approximately 49% being singletons. The specimen was blood. These receptors were taken from a man aged 25 to 40 in good health. The CDR3 runs from the conserved cysteine through the conserved F or W. D genes are given only for firm matches. Only some rows state a clone size, as once, few, many or a class for expanded clones.

TRBJ2-3 NA NA TRBV25-1 CASSEWSGPTDTQYF TGTGCCAGCAGTGAATGGTCTGGACCCACAGATACGCAGTATTTT
TRBJ1-6 NA many TRBV6-2/TRBV6-3 CASRIQGADTSPLHF TGTGCCAGCAGAATACAGGGCGCTGATACTTCACCCCTCCACTTT
TRBJ1-1 NA NA TRBV15 CATSRAGKAEAFF TGTGCCACCAGCAGAGCAGGAAAGGCTGAAGCTTTCTTT
TRBJ2-2 TRBD1 NA TRBV7-2 CASSLNFRQGAGELFF TGTGCCAGCAGCTTAAACTTCAGGCAGGGGGCCGGGGAGCTGTTTTTT
TRBJ2-3 TRBD2 few TRBV4-1 CASTESGLAGSSTDTQYF TGCGCCAGCACCGAATCGGGACTAGCGGGGAGTAGCACAGATACGCAGTATTTT
TRBJ2-3 TRBD2 NA TRBV24-1 CATSDPGLAGGYSSTDTQYF TGTGCCACCAGTGACCCCGGACTAGCGGGGGGGTACTCTAGCACAGATACGCAGTATTTT
TRBJ1-4 NA few TRBV28 CASSLPGLSNEKLFF TGTGCCAGCAGTTTGCCGGGACTGAGTAATGAAAAACTGTTTTTT
TRBJ1-5 NA NA TRBV12-3/TRBV12-4 CASSPSGQPQHF TGTGCCAGCAGCCCCTCGGGTCAGCCCCAGCATTTT
TRBJ2-5 NA NA TRBV6-6 CASSYSGTQETQYF TGTGCCAGCAGTTACTCAGGGACCCAAGAGACCCAGTACTTC
TRBJ2-1 TRBD2 once TRBV6-6 CASSHGGVRVLYNEQFF TGTGCCAGCAGCCACGGGGGGGTCAGGGTACTATACAATGAGCAGTTCTTC
TRBJ1-2 TRBD1 NA TRBV27 CASSLGTGDREGYGYTF TGTGCCAGCAGTTTAGGGACAGGGGATAGAGAAGGCTATGGCTACACCTTC
TRBJ2-7 TRBD2 few TRBV20-1 CSARTSGAYEQYF TGCAGTGCTAGAACTAGCGGAGCCTACGAGCAGTACTTC
TRBJ2-2 NA NA TRBV4-2 CASSQEVPGTNTGELFF TGTGCCAGCAGCCAAGAGGTTCCGGGAACGAACACCGGGGAGCTGTTTTTT
TRBJ1-6 TRBD1 NA TRBV5-6 CASSAGTGLRNPPLHF TGTGCCAGCAGCGCCGGGACAGGGTTGAGAAATCCACCCCTCCACTTT
TRBJ2-7 TRBD2 NA TRBV9 CASSPGLPTGEQYF TGTGCCAGCAGCCCGGGACTACCCACGGGAGAGCAGTACTTC